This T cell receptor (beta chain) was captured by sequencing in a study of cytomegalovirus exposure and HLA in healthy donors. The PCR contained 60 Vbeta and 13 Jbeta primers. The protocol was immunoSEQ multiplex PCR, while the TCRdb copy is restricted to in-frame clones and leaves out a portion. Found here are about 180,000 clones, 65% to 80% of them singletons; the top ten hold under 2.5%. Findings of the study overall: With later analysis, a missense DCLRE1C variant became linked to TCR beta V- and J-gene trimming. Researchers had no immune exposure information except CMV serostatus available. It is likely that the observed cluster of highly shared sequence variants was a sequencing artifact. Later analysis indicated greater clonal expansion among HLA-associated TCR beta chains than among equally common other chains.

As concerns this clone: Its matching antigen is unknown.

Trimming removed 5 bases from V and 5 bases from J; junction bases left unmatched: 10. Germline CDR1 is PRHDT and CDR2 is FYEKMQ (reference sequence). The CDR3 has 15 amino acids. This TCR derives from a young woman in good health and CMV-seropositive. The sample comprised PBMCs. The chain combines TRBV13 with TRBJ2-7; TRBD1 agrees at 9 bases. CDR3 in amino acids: CASSATGTGKHEQYF. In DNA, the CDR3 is TGTGCCAGCAGCGCCACCGGGACAGGGAAACACGAGCAGTACTTC.